Given below is one T cell receptor (beta chain) in context. Its cognate antigen is unknown. The record originates from a study of graft-versus-host responses after intestinal transplantation. Study at large: Each transplant was multivisceral, liver-intestinal, or isolated intestinal. Anti-thymocyte globulin was used for induction in all recipients, who then took tacrolimus and steroids for roughly three years.

Germline-derived CDR1 and CDR2 are ENHRY and SYGVKD. The V gene end was trimmed by 4 bases and the J gene end by 1 base; junction bases not matched to a gene: 5. The CDR3 is made up of 16 amino acids. Findings and limits, study-wide: The highest levels of circulating GvH clones went along with early declines in HvG clones after transplant.

Profiling relied on immunoSEQ multiplex PCR, and the TCRdb table lists in-frame clones only, not all of them. Of 30,000 to 40,000 clones listed, roughly 94% are singletons. V gene TRBV10-3 combines with J gene TRBJ2-3; 10 nucleotides match TRBD2. The clonotype was recovered from a human donor who was the organ donor for an intestinal transplant. The specimen comprised unstimulated CD4+ T cells sorted from spleen or lymph node cells, sampled before transplant. In nucleotides, the CDR3 is TGTGCCATCAGTGTGTCTAGCGGGGGACGCACAGATACGCAGTATTTT. It encodes CAISVSSGGRTDTQYF.